This TCR beta chain is drawn from a study of T cells in Graves' hyperthyroidism and ophthalmopathy. Whole-study findings and limits: The majority of expanded thyroid clonotypes above 0.001 also appeared in blood. By a 13 V-J model, ophthalmopathy was set apart from stable hyperthyroidism.

The CDR3 covers 13 residues. Germline values: CDR1 SNHLY, CDR2 FYNNEI. Amplification targeted TCR beta CDR3 regions from RNA transcripts. Carried out on the TCR CDR3, a first-round RT-PCR used the HTBI primer set. Via MiXCR, TCRdb re-called the multiplex PCR reads, giving one row per CDR3 protein. The sample lists hundreds of thousands of distinct CDR3 sequences; just under 20% were seen once. Notes on this clonotype: Its antigen is undetermined. Mismatch with germline at one junction end may stem from a read error.

From roughly 9.2 ml of fresh peripheral blood, PBMCs were isolated. Sequenced: blood. The chain recombines TRBV2 with TRBJ1-4; D unresolved. The receptor comes from a man aged 35 to 55 with Graves' ophthalmopathy. The DNA for the CDR3 is TGTGCCAGCAGTGAATTGGTTAATGAAAGACTGTTTTTT. Residues: CASSELVNERLFF.